This T cell receptor beta chain is from a study of identical twins. This clonotype was seen repeatedly, ten times or more. V dropped 2 bases and J dropped 2 bases, with 9 bases sitting between them. This CDR3 comprises 14 residues. Germline values: CDR1 KGHSH, CDR2 LQKENI. TCRdb re-called the 5' RACE reads through MiXCR, storing one row per CDR3 protein. The sample yields 420,000 or so distinct CDR3 sequences, around a sixth seen once. The source material was naive T cells sorted from blood. V and J are TRBV18 and TRBJ2-5; D ambiguous. The clonotype was recovered from a man between 50 and 59 years old in good health. CDR3 nucleotides: TGTGCCAGCTCACCAGGCCTTTGGCAAGAGACCCAGTACTTC. Its translation: CASSPGLWQETQYF.